This T cell receptor beta chain comes out of a study of shared clonotypes between healthy human individuals. In the study overall: Used for every donor were three CD4 naive, three CD4 memory, two CD8 naive and one CD8 memory plate. Whole-study findings and limits: Generation probability values for non-shared clonotypes were lower than those for clonotypes shared by all four donors.

On this clone itself: Its antigen is undetermined.

Sequenced by immunoSEQ multiplex PCR; TCRdb stores in-frame clones only, minus some. The sample carries around 1,100,000 clones, roughly 80% recorded once. There are 14 residues in the CDR3. Germline values: CDR1 MNHNS, CDR2 SASEGT. V shed 6 bases and J 1 base; nucleotides not matched to a gene: 3. The chain links TRBV6-1 to TRBJ1-5, with 7 nucleotides matching TRBD1. The specimen sequenced was memory CD4+ T cells from PBMCs. Subset indicated: CD45RA-negative fraction. The TCR comes from a man aged 18 to 29 in good health. Some clones in this sample may be carry-over from other donors' samples. CDR3 bases: TGTGCCAGCAGGGGGACAGAGAGCAATCAGCCCCAGCATTTT. Its translation: CASRGTESNQPQHF.